Shown below are 20 T cell receptor beta chains from a single sample sequenced in a study of OX40 agonist ivuxolimab in advanced cancers. TCRdb keeps only in-frame clones here, not all; method: immunoSEQ multiplex PCR. The sample has 100,000 or so clones, about 96% seen once. The starting material was CD4+ or CD8+ T cells sorted from blood, obtained in a trial of the OX40 agonist ivuxolimab. All receptors come from an adult with an advanced solid tumor such as melanoma, head and neck, liver or kidney cancer.

This clone occurred once. The rearrangement uses TRBV2 and TRBJ2-2, with 7 bases that match TRBD2. Germline lookup yields CDR1 SNHLY and CDR2 FYNNEI. V lost 7 bases and J lost 5; bases outside the gene matches: 1. The CDR3 extends over 12 amino acids. The CDR3 DNA is TGTGCCAGCATGGGAGGGACCGGGGAGCTGTTTTTT. It codes for CASMGGTGELFF.

The gene calls are TRBV7-2 and TRBJ1-2; D unresolved. This CDR3 comprises 15 residues. Germline CDR1 is SGHTA and CDR2 is FQGNSA. The V end lost 1 base, the J end lost 4 bases, and 13 bases lay between the germline ends. CDR3 nucleotides: TGTGCCAGCAGCTTAGTCATGGCGAATCCCTATGGCTACACCTTC. Protein: CASSLVMANPYGYTF. The complete variable domain, with remaining parts taken from reference TRBV7-2 and TRBJ1-2, reads GAGVSQSPSNKVTEKGKDVELRCDPISGHTALYWYRQSLGQGLEFLIYFQGNSAPDKSGLPSDRFSAERTGGSVSTLTIQRTQQEDSAVYLCASSLVMANPYGYTFGSGTRLTVV.

V and J are TRBV5-6 and TRBJ2-1, with unresolved D. V was cut by 0 bases and J by 6 bases, with 10 bases left in between. CDR1 and CDR2 (germline): SGHDT, YYEEEE. The length of the CDR3 is 14 residues. CDR3 bases: TGTGCCAGCAGCTTGGAAGGGTTAGGCAATGAGCAGTTCTTC. It is translated as CASSLEGLGNEQFF.

On this clone itself: An end of the junction does not agree with germline; a read error may underlie this. The sample contains more than one DNA sequence encoding this CDR3. This rearrangement joins TRBV28 to TRBJ2-1; 7 bases map to TRBD2. The CDR3 consists of 17 residues. Germline-derived CDR1 and CDR2 are MDHEN and SYDVKM. Written as DNA, the CDR3 is TGTGCCAGCAGCTTATTACCCGGGAGCGGGAAAGGGAATGAGCAGTTCTTC. Its protein is CASSLLPGSGKGNEQFF.

This rearrangement joins TRBV5-1 to TRBJ2-5, with 9 bases matching TRBD2. There are 21 residues in the CDR3. Trimming at V came to 2 bases and at J to 2 bases, leaving 22 bases not matched to a gene. The germline V gene encodes CDR1 SGHRS and CDR2 YFSETQ. CDR3 loop: CASSFPGAMSSSSGVQETQYF. DNA of the CDR3: TGCGCCAGCAGCTTCCCAGGGGCTATGTCCTCATCTAGCGGGGTACAAGAGACCCAGTACTTC.

The rearrangement joins TRBV7-8 to TRBJ2-5, with 8 bases lining up with TRBD2. Germline V gene sequence: CDR1 SGHVS, CDR2 FQNEAQ. This CDR3 is 16 amino acids long. The V gene end was trimmed by 1 base and the J gene end by 4 bases; junction bases not matched to a gene: 8. The CDR3 spells CASSLGRAGGGETQYF. CDR3 in DNA: TGTGCCAGCAGCTTAGGAAGGGCGGGGGGAGGAGAGACCCAGTACTTC.

The J gene is TRBJ2-3, the V gene TRBV5-1; 10 nucleotides line up with TRBD2. This CDR3 contains 17 residues. Germline V lookup: CDR1 SGHRS, CDR2 YFSETQ. The trim removed 4 bases at V and 6 bases at J, leaving 14 bases unmatched. CDR3: CASSPWAASGGSDTQYF. In DNA form, the CDR3 reads TGCGCCAGCAGCCCTTGGGCGGCTAGCGGGGGTTCGGATACGCAGTATTTT.

V and J are TRBV4-1 and TRBJ1-2; TRBD1 is a possible D gene (5 bases). The germline CDR1 and CDR2 sequences are MGHRA and YSYEKL. V lost 4 bases and J 6 bases, leaving 12 bases between the germline ends. CDR3 length: 13 amino acids. CDR3: CASSLTGDNGYTF. CDR3 in DNA: TGCGCCAGCAGCCTCACAGGCGATAATGGCTACACCTTC.

The chain is built from TRBV10-2 and TRBJ1-5; D remains ambiguous. Germline V lookup: CDR1 WSHSY, CDR2 SAAADI. The CDR3 has 11 residues. Trimming shortened V by 8 bases and J by 5 bases, and 7 bases separated the two germline ends. The DNA for the CDR3 is TGCGCCAGCGGAGTGGATCAGCCCCAGCATTTT. It is translated as CASGVDQPQHF.

The rearrangement joins TRBV29-1 to TRBJ2-1, with 7 bases that match TRBD2. This CDR3 is built from 13 residues. The junction had 11 bases not matched to a gene; V was cut back by 5 bases and J by 10 bases. Per germline, CDR1 SQVTM and CDR2 ANQGSEA. The CDR3 nucleotides read TGCAGCGTTAGCGGGACCCCCAAGGGGGAGCAGTTCTTC. It yields the protein CSVSGTPKGEQFF.

This rearrangement joins TRBV5-6 to TRBJ2-2, with 7 bases matching TRBD1. The germline gives CDR1 SGHDT, CDR2 YYEEEE. The V segment lost 0 bases and the J segment 4 bases; nucleotides outside the gene matches: 3. CDR3 length: 15 amino acids. The CDR3 loop reads CASSLGAGGTGELFF. For the CDR3, the DNA is TGTGCCAGCAGCTTGGGCGCAGGGGGCACCGGGGAGCTGTTTTTT.

The chain is built from TRBV5-7 and TRBJ2-5, with 8 bases fitting TRBD1. TRBV5-7 is reported as an ORF; its role is uncertain. J gave up 2 bases and V 5 bases, and 5 bases lay outside the gene matches. The CDR3 covers 14 residues. CDR3 sequence: CASSPGTGQETQYF. The CDR3 coding sequence is TGTGCCAGCAGTCCCGGGACAGGACAAGAGACCCAGTACTTC.

This clone was observed once. Other DNA sequences from this sample encode an identical CDR3 as well. The CDR3 region has the DNA TGTGCCAGCAGCCCAGGTGGGTACGAGCAGTACTTC. Protein product: CASSPGGYEQYF. The chain employs TRBV27 and TRBJ2-7; D is unresolved. Germline assignment: CDR1 MNHEY and CDR2 SMNVEV (reference sequence). The CDR3 totals 12 residues. Trimming left V 6 bases short and J 4 bases short, with 10 bases between.

On this clone itself: Other DNA variants within this sample encode the same CDR3. The gene calls are TRBV19 and TRBJ2-7; 10 nucleotides match TRBD1. Germline V gene lookup returns CDR1 LNHDA and CDR2 SQIVND (reference sequence). The CDR3 spans 14 residues. V lost 3 bases, J lost 3 bases, and 2 bases stayed unmatched. The CDR3 loop reads CASSIGTGDYEQYF. The CDR3 DNA reads TGTGCCAGTAGTATTGGGACAGGGGACTACGAGCAGTACTTC. Full variable domain (outside the CDR3, taken from reference TRBV19 and TRBJ2-7): DGGITQSPKYLFRKEGQNVTLSCEQNLNHDAMYWYRQDPGQGLRLIYYSQIVNDFQKGDIAEGYSVSREKKESFPLTVTSAQKNPTAFYLCASSIGTGDYEQYFGPGTRLTVT.

The rearrangement joins TRBV5-6 to TRBJ2-7; 7 bases map to TRBD1. There are 18 residues in the CDR3. Trimming removed 3 bases from V and 4 bases from J; junction bases left unmatched: 19. CDR1 is SGHDT, CDR2 YYEEEE, per germline. CDR3 coding DNA: TGTGCCAGCAGCTCGATGTACTATATCCGGGACAGCCAATACGAGCAGTACTTC. Amino acids: CASSSMYYIRDSQYEQYF.

The V gene is TRBV5-3, the J gene TRBJ1-1; D may be TRBD1 (6 bases). TRBV5-3 is an ORF, with its function uncertain. The germline V and J ends were trimmed by 4 bases and 1 base, with 20 bases remaining between them. The CDR3 length is 17 residues. CDR3: CARSPGTPSGRNTEAFF. CDR3 sequence (DNA): TGTGCCAGAAGCCCCGGGACACCATCAGGACGGAACACTGAAGCTTTCTTT.

The V call is TRBV30, the J call TRBJ2-5; D is possibly TRBD2 (7 bases). With 4 bases removed from V and 5 bases from J, the gap between germline ends came to 20 bases. Germline loops: CDR1 GTSNPN, CDR2 SVGIG (reference sequence). This CDR3 contains 15 residues. The CDR3 nucleotides read TGTGCCTGGACCGGAGAAGGGGGGGGCGGCGAGACCCAGTACTTC. Protein sequence: CAWTGEGGGGETQYF.

The gene calls are TRBV7-9 and TRBJ2-1; 10 bases line up with TRBD2. CDR1 is SEHNR, CDR2 FQNEAQ, per germline (reference sequence). The CDR3 is made up of 15 amino acids. Losses at the gene ends were 5 bases for V and 7 bases for J; bases not matched to a gene: 8. In DNA, the CDR3 is TGTGCCAGCAGCCCACCTAGCGGGAGCCGGAATGAGCAGTTCTTC. Translation gives CASSPPSGSRNEQFF.

The CDR3 region is CASSLGGIYEQYF. CDR3 nucleotides: TGTGCCAGCAGCTTAGGCGGTATCTACGAGCAGTACTTC. This chain uses TRBV5-6 with TRBJ2-7; D gene uncertain. The CDR3 runs 13 residues. Germline assignment: CDR1 SGHDT and CDR2 YYEEEE. Trimming pared 2 bases from V and 3 bases from J, leaving 9 bases between.

This chain joins TRBV7-8 and TRBJ2-3; unclear D gene. Per the germline V gene, CDR1 is SGHVS and CDR2 is FQNEAQ. This CDR3 has 15 residues. V was trimmed by 2 bases and J by 2 bases, leaving 11 bases between them. The CDR3, as DNA: TGTGCCAGCAGCTTACGGAGCTCCCCCACAGATACGCAGTATTTT. This encodes CASSLRSSPTDTQYF. The complete variable domain, with remaining parts taken from reference TRBV7-8 and TRBJ2-3, reads GAGVSQSPRYKVAKRGQDVALRCDPISGHVSLFWYQQALGQGPEFLTYFQNEAQLDKSGLPSDRFFAERPEGSVSTLKIQRTQQEDSAVYLCASSLRSSPTDTQYFGPGTRLTVL.